The 5 T cell receptor beta chains given below trace back to one sample, sequenced in a study of cytomegalovirus exposure and HLA in healthy donors. Amplification used 60 Vbeta primers and 13 Jbeta primers. Libraries were prepared by immunoSEQ multiplex PCR; TCRdb keeps only in-frame clonotypes and omits some of them. The sample carries 100,000 to 150,000 clones, 75% to 90% recorded once. What was sequenced was PBMCs. The receptors come from a man aged 25-45 years in good health and CMV-seropositive.

The chain links TRBV5-6 to TRBJ1-4; tentatively, D is TRBD1 (6 bases). V lost 4 bases to trimming and J lost 8 bases, with 12 bases between them. CDR3 length: 13 residues. CDR1 and CDR2 (germline): SGHDT, YYEEEE. Here the CDR3 DNA reads TGTGCCAGCAGCATCGCAGGGGACGAAAAACTGTTTTTT. This translates into CASSIAGDEKLFF.

This chain connects TRBV10-1 to TRBJ2-2, with a possible D match to TRBD2 (6 bases). CDR3 length equals 15 residues. V lost 2 bases and J lost 0, with 7 bases in between. Germline assignment: CDR1 WNHNN and CDR2 SYGVQD (reference sequence). CDR3 sequence: CASSEGGSNTGELFF. Written as DNA, the CDR3 is TGCGCCAGCAGTGAGGGGGGGTCGAACACCGGGGAGCTGTTTTTT.

This clone has a handful of counts. The chain recombines TRBV4-1 with TRBJ2-3; D unclear. V shed 0 bases and J shed 5 bases, with 15 bases lying between them. The germline V gene encodes CDR1 MGHRA and CDR2 YSYEKL. The CDR3 has 16 amino acids. The CDR3 region is CASSQDRQAVRDTQYF. The CDR3 coding sequence is TGCGCCAGCAGCCAAGATAGGCAGGCCGTTAGAGATACGCAGTATTTT.

The gene calls are TRBV18 and TRBJ2-3; TRBD2 is a possible D gene (6 bases). The CDR3 covers 15 residues. Germline V gene lookup returns CDR1 KGHSH and CDR2 LQKENI. V was clipped by 6 bases and J by 3 bases, with 16 bases between them. CDR3 in DNA: TGTGCCAGCTCTGAAGGAGGGCACAAAACAGATACGCAGTATTTT. Protein sequence: CASSEGGHKTDTQYF. Looking up the rest from reference TRBV18 and TRBJ2-3 gives the full variable domain: NAGVMQNPRHLVRRRGQEARLRCSPMKGHSHVYWYRQLPEEGLKFMVYLQKENIIDESGMPKERFSAEFPKEGPSILRIQQVVRGDSAAYFCASSEGGHKTDTQYFGPGTRLTVL.

The chain uses TRBV4-2 and TRBJ1-1; D not certain. This CDR3 is built from 13 residues. Germline V gene data show CDR1 as LGHNA and CDR2 as YNFKEQ. Trimming shortened V by 1 base and J by 5 bases, and 8 bases separated the two germline ends. The DNA for the CDR3 is TGTGCCAGCAGCCAAGGGCCAGATACTGAAGCTTTCTTT. Translation gives CASSQGPDTEAFF.